This T cell receptor (beta chain) was profiled in a study of blood T cell repertoires in COVID-19 (dated by TCRdb to the early 2020s). For the wider study: Samples from collaborators originated in the United States, Italy and Spain and spanned both the acute and convalescent phases of COVID-19. The repertoires were released in a freely available public database intended as a resource for research on the immune response to SARS-CoV-2. The samples were drawn from the first 160 participants of the ongoing ImmuneRACE study and from 1,254 subjects provided by 6 global collaborators. Nearly every sample came with metadata listing a de-identified subject ID, COVID-19 status, age in years and sex. Where available, HLA class I and class II types were obtained from metadata supplied by the sample provider rather than from assay-based typing. Subjects who had been exposed to COVID-19, were actively infected with it, or had recovered from it provided the deeply sampled blood TCRbeta repertoires that made up the dataset. The prospective study material was composed of cDNA or gDNA derived from T cells, B-cell-depleted T cells, or PBMCs. What the work shows at the level of the full study, not this receptor alone: The amount of clinical and demographic metadata varied by source and participant and was provided uncurated.

TCRbeta CDR3 regions were amplified from genomic DNA by means of the immunoSEQ Assay, a bias-controlled multiplex PCR. Per the authors' processing: Within the assay, amplification of reference gene primers was used to estimate how many nucleated cells each sample contained. To quantify the absolute abundance of each unique TCRbeta CDR3 rearrangement, sequence reads were collapsed and filtered. For each sample, productive Simpson clonality was calculated as the square root of Simpson's diversity index across productive rearrangements. Not all clones reach the TCRdb copy of this immuneACCESS table, which keeps in-frame sequences only. Checked studies attribute under half of the gap to unresolved V genes and leave the rest unexplained. V, J and clone size derive from that table, while D and trimming were established from the DNA sequence. Within this sample are 70,000 or so clones, with 65% to 80% of them counted one time only. The ten biggest clones cover less than 25% of the sample.

As encoded in the germline V gene, CDR1 is MGHDK while CDR2 is SYGVNS. Relative to germline, V is missing 2 bases and J is missing 3 bases, with 4 bases of the junction outside any gene match. The CDR3, cysteine through phenylalanine, is 16 amino acids long. The read is trimmed to its CDR3 DNA, 48 bases read in frame from base 1. Of note for this clone: Its antigen is currently not known. Per-base qualities were not stored, and no clone one base away is much larger.

The collaborating institutions used their own protocols to collect whole blood in K2EDTA tubes. Collaborator samples were shipped for TCRbeta analysis as frozen whole blood, isolated PBMCs, or DNA extracted from either sample type. The rearrangement combines TRBV25-1 with TRBJ2-5; 12 bases in between match TRBD2. The specimen sequenced was peripheral blood. The clonotype was recovered from a human donor in a cohort sampled during active COVID-19. CDR3 reads: CASSEPRTSGEETQYF. The nucleotide sequence reads as follows: TGTGCCAGCAGTGAACCCCGGACTAGCGGGGAAGAGACCCAGTACTTC.